This T cell receptor (beta chain) was recorded in a study of blood T cell repertoires in COVID-19. The CDR3 contains 17 residues. The trim removed 2 bases at V and 6 bases at J, leaving 12 bases unmatched. The germline gives CDR1 KGHSH, CDR2 LQKENI. The data were produced by immunoSEQ multiplex PCR, yet TCRdb's version contains in-frame clones alone and is incomplete. Altogether around 360,000 clones are present, roughly 86% being singletons, with the ten largest covering about 9.4%. Sequences were obtained from peripheral blood. The sequence was obtained from a woman aged 30 to 39 with COVID-19, enrolled during active disease. V usage is TRBV18 and J usage is TRBJ2-1; TRBD1 matches at 8 bases. The CDR3 DNA is TGTGCCAGCTCACCAGGGGACAGGCCCAACCCCGTCAATGAGCAGTTCTTC. Residues: CASSPGDRPNPVNEQFF.